This entry lists 25 T cell receptor beta chains sequenced from one sample in a study of T cell responses to AZD1222 COVID-19 vaccine. Generated by immunoSEQ multiplex PCR, the TCRdb table keeps only in-frame clones and is missing some. The table has under 170,000 clones, 80% to 95% seen once; the top ten hold approximately 3.5%. The source material was peripheral blood, sampled 28 days after the second AZD1222 dose. These receptors were collected from an adult who received the AZD1222 COVID-19 vaccine.

The chain links TRBV28 to TRBJ2-7; D may be TRBD1 or TRBD2 (5 bases each). CDR1 and CDR2 from the germline V gene are MDHEN and SYDVKM. The CDR3 runs to 16 residues. V lost 6 bases to trimming and J lost 2 bases, with 20 bases between them. CDR3 DNA sequence: TGTGCCAGCAGCCCCCGCCCCGGGACGGCCGCCTACGAGCAGTACTTC. Translation gives CASSPRPGTAAYEQYF.

The gene calls are TRBV5-3 and TRBJ2-1; 9 positions match TRBD2. TRBV5-3 is noted as an ORF with a role that remains uncertain. The CDR3 has 17 amino acids. After removal of 4 bases from V and 7 bases from J, the junction contained 15 bases not matched to a gene. CDR3 bases: TGTGCCAGAAGCGCGTTATGTAGCGGGAGCCCGAGGAATGAGCAGTTCTTC. Its translation: CARSALCSGSPRNEQFF.

V usage is TRBV7-9 and J usage is TRBJ2-7, with D maybe TRBD1 (6 bases). The V and J ends lost 5 bases and 2 bases respectively, with 16 bases between them. Germline V gives CDR1 SEHNR, CDR2 FQNEAQ (reference sequence). The CDR3 sequence is 15 residues long. CDR3 region: CASSPRQDQTYEQYF. Here the CDR3 DNA reads TGTGCCAGCAGCCCCCGACAGGACCAGACCTACGAGCAGTACTTC.

This rearrangement joins TRBV6-1 to TRBJ2-1; no reliable D call. V lost 1 base to trimming and J lost 0 bases, with 7 bases between them. Germline V lookup: CDR1 MNHNS, CDR2 SASEGT. This CDR3 region has 15 residues. The CDR3 DNA reads as TGTGCCAGCAGTGAAGACTTGAGCTCCTACAATGAGCAGTTCTTC. Protein sequence: CASSEDLSSYNEQFF.

The chain carries TRBV6-5 and TRBJ1-1; D uncertain. The germline V gene has CDR1 MNHEY and CDR2 SVGAGI. The CDR3 is 13 amino acids. V dropped 2 bases and J dropped 4 bases, with 8 bases sitting between them. DNA of the CDR3: TGTGCCAGCAGTTACGGTCGGATCACTGAAGCTTTCTTT. Translation: CASSYGRITEAFF.

The rearrangement uses TRBV5-1 and TRBJ2-7; 9 nucleotides align to TRBD1. The J segment lost 2 bases and the V segment lost 4 bases, leaving 7 bases of the junction unmatched. CDR3 length: 15 amino acids. CDR1 is SGHRS and CDR2 is YFSETQ in the germline V gene. CDR3 bases: TGCGCCAGCAGCCGCGGACAGGGGACCACCTACGAGCAGTACTTC. Protein: CASSRGQGTTYEQYF.

This chain connects TRBV24-1 to TRBJ2-5; weak D call: TRBD1 (5 bases). The CDR3 length is 15 residues. V dropped 4 bases and J dropped 4 bases, with 15 bases sitting between them. Germline V gives CDR1 KGHDR, CDR2 SFDVKD. The CDR3 region is CATSEQDHLRETQYF. CDR3 bases: TGTGCCACCAGTGAACAGGACCACTTGCGAGAGACCCAGTACTTC.

This clone occurred once. The chain employs TRBV30 and TRBJ1-4; D not certain. Germline CDR1 reads GTSNPN; CDR2 reads SVGIG (reference sequence). Trimming left V 1 base short and J 4 bases short, with 7 bases between. The CDR3 runs 13 residues. The chain's CDR3 is CAWSDQINEKLFF. The CDR3 nucleotides read TGTGCCTGGAGTGACCAGATTAATGAAAAACTGTTTTTT. The whole variable domain, filled in from reference TRBV30 and TRBJ1-4, reads SQTIHQWPATLVQPVGSPLSLECTVEGTSNPNLYWYRQAAGRGLQLLFYSVGIGQISSEVPQNLSASRPQDRQFILSSKKLLLSDSGFYLCAWSDQINEKLFFGSGTQLSVL.

The CDR3 here is CASSPEGETQYF. In nucleotides, the CDR3 is TGTGCCAGCTCACCAGAGGGCGAGACCCAGTACTTC. The V and J genes are TRBV18 and TRBJ2-5, with D perhaps matching TRBD2 (5 bases). The germline V and J ends were trimmed by 2 bases and 5 bases, with 6 bases remaining between them. This CDR3 has 12 amino acids. In germline, CDR1 is KGHSH, CDR2 LQKENI.

The rearrangement uses TRBV27 and TRBJ2-1, with 13 bases fitting TRBD2. The CDR3 length is 20 residues. The germline V gene encodes CDR1 MNHEY and CDR2 SMNVEV (reference sequence). V lost 4 bases and J lost 4; bases outside the gene matches: 16. DNA for the CDR3: TGTGCCAGCAGTTCAAGGACTAGCGGGAGAATCGGACGCTCTTACAATGAGCAGTTCTTC. This sequence encodes CASSSRTSGRIGRSYNEQFF.

The genes are TRBV27 and TRBJ2-3; 7 bases are shared with TRBD2. The CDR3 length is 16 residues. Germline CDR1 MNHEY, CDR2 SMNVEV (reference sequence). With V trimmed by 5 bases and J by 4 bases, 12 bases remained unmatched. The CDR3 sequence: CASSPLTGGWADTQYF. As DNA, the CDR3 is TGTGCCAGCAGTCCCCTCACGGGGGGTTGGGCAGATACGCAGTATTTT.

This clone was counted a single time. This chain uses TRBV28 with TRBJ2-3; 7 nucleotides align to TRBD2. The CDR3 extends over 14 amino acids. CDR1 MDHEN and CDR2 SYDVKM come from the germline V gene. The V segment lost 2 bases and the J segment 5 bases; nucleotides outside the gene matches: 4. CDR3 sequence: CASSLGGTKDTQYF. CDR3 nucleotide sequence: TGTGCCAGCAGTTTAGGCGGGACTAAAGATACGCAGTATTTT.

The chain has TRBV2 and TRBJ2-4; TRBD2 is a possible D gene (5 bases). V lost 7 bases, J lost 6 bases, and 25 bases lay in between. The germline CDR1 and CDR2 sequences are SNHLY and FYNNEI. The length of the CDR3 is 17 residues. Here the CDR3 DNA reads TGTGCCAGCAAAGAAAGGAGGATTATAGTCGACCCAAACATTCAGTACTTC. This encodes CASKERRIIVDPNIQYF. Full variable domain (missing parts from reference TRBV2 and TRBJ2-4): EPEVTQTPSHQVTQMGQEVILRCVPISNHLYFYWYRQILGQKVEFLVSFYNNEISEKSEIFDDQFSVERPDGSNFTLKIRSTKLEDSAMYFCASKERRIIVDPNIQYFGAGTRLSVL.

V and J are TRBV19 and TRBJ1-2, with D perhaps matching TRBD1 (5 bases). CDR1 is LNHDA, CDR2 SQIVND, per germline (reference sequence). Trimming pared 4 bases from V and 8 bases from J, leaving 11 bases between. CDR3 size: 12 residues. CDR3 region: CASSKGARGYTF. As DNA, the CDR3 is TGTGCCAGTAGTAAAGGGGCCCGCGGCTACACCTTC.

The rearrangement joins TRBV18 to TRBJ1-6; TRBD1 is a possible D gene (6 bases). Trimming removed 3 bases from V and 9 bases from J, with 9 bases in between. Germline V CDR1 and CDR2: KGHSH, LQKENI. The CDR3 consists of 13 residues. CDR3 coding DNA: TGTGCCAGCTCACCCGAACAGGGTTCACCCCTCCACTTT. It translates to CASSPEQGSPLHF.

This clone was picked up a small number of times. The chain links TRBV19 to TRBJ2-7; 8 bases match TRBD2. The CDR3 length is 15 residues. Germline loops: CDR1 LNHDA, CDR2 SQIVND (reference sequence). Trimming cost V 5 bases and J 6 bases; bases outside gene matches: 12. The CDR3 reads CASSYGAGVLGEQYF. DNA for the CDR3: TGTGCCAGTAGTTATGGAGCGGGAGTACTGGGCGAGCAGTACTTC.

The rearrangement links TRBV14 to TRBJ2-1, with TRBD2 identical over 10 bases. The CDR3 consists of 17 residues. The ends lost 1 base at V and 7 bases at J; junction bases unmatched: 10. Looked up from germline, CDR1 is SGHDN and CDR2 is FVKESK. The CDR3 DNA is TGTGCCAGCAGCCAAGCAGCGGGAGGGGTATTGGTAAATGAGCAGTTCTTC. Amino acid sequence: CASSQAAGGVLVNEQFF.

The genes are TRBV28 and TRBJ2-2; TRBD2 matches 7 bases. CDR1 and CDR2 from the germline V gene are MDHEN and SYDVKM. The CDR3 runs 15 residues. Trimming removed 6 bases from V and 6 bases from J; junction bases left unmatched: 10. The CDR3 protein is CASRWVGGDAGELFF. The CDR3 DNA follows: TGTGCCAGCAGATGGGTGGGAGGGGACGCCGGGGAGCTGTTTTTT.

The chain uses TRBV28 and TRBJ1-2, with D maybe TRBD1 (5 bases). CDR1 is MDHEN, CDR2 SYDVKM, per germline. The CDR3 has 14 residues. Between the trimmed V and J ends, which lost 6 bases and 2 bases, there was a span of 13 bases. CDR3 loop: CASSHVGGNYGYTF. CDR3 in DNA: TGTGCCAGCAGCCACGTTGGGGGGAACTATGGCTACACCTTC.

The genes are TRBV7-2 and TRBJ2-7, with D maybe TRBD2 (5 bases). The CDR3 covers 15 residues. The V end was cut by 1 base, the J end by 2 bases, with 12 bases between. Germline values: CDR1 SGHTA, CDR2 FQGNSA. CDR3 DNA sequence: TGTGCCAGCAGCTTAGTTGCCGGACTTACCTACGAGCAGTACTTC. Its translation is CASSLVAGLTYEQYF.

The chain uses TRBV7-9 and TRBJ2-1; 9 nucleotides align to TRBD2. The CDR3 runs 16 residues. V lost 5 bases, J lost 9 bases, and 14 bases stayed unmatched. Germline-derived CDR1 and CDR2 are SEHNR and FQNEAQ (reference sequence). The CDR3 DNA reads as TGTGCCAGCAGCCACACCCCGGGACTAGCATCGGGTGAGCAGTTCTTC. Its protein product is CASSHTPGLASGEQFF.

This clone was found once. J is TRBJ2-5 and V is TRBV7-2, with 9 positions matching TRBD1. The CDR3 runs to 15 residues. The V gene's germline CDR1 is SGHTA and CDR2 FQGNSA. The V and J ends lost 5 bases and 2 bases, in that order; junction bases with no gene match: 6. The CDR3 DNA reads TGTGCCAGCAGCCTGGGACAGGGAGCTCAAGAGACCCAGTACTTC. Its protein is CASSLGQGAQETQYF. Variable domain in full (rest from reference TRBV7-2 and TRBJ2-5): GAGVSQSPSNKVTEKGKDVELRCDPISGHTALYWYRQSLGQGLEFLIYFQGNSAPDKSGLPSDRFSAERTGGSVSTLTIQRTQQEDSAVYLCASSLGQGAQETQYFGPGTRLLVL.

This sequence joins TRBV6-2 or TRBV6-3 and TRBJ2-7, with a weak D call TRBD2 (5 bases). Germline CDR1 and CDR2: MNHEY and SVGEGT. The CDR3 covers 17 residues. The germline V and J ends were trimmed by 2 bases and 0 bases, with 17 bases remaining between them. CDR3 loop: CASSYQTKRQSSYEQYF. CDR3 sequence (DNA): TGTGCCAGCAGTTACCAGACTAAGCGGCAGAGCTCCTACGAGCAGTACTTC.

The gene calls are TRBV2 and TRBJ2-7; the D gene is possibly TRBD1 (6 bases). Trimming stripped 7 bases from V and 1 base from J, with 8 bases between. Looked up from germline, CDR1 is SNHLY and CDR2 is FYNNEI. The CDR3 is 12 amino acids. This chain's CDR3 is CASTDRSYEQYF. The CDR3 bases are TGTGCCAGCACAGACAGGTCCTACGAGCAGTACTTC.

The rearrangement joins TRBV6-5 to TRBJ2-5; TRBD2 might be the D (5 bases). Trimming left V 0 bases short and J 5 bases short, with 10 bases between. This CDR3 comprises 14 residues. Germline lookup yields CDR1 MNHEY and CDR2 SVGAGI. CDR3 region: CASSYSSSRETQYF. In DNA, the CDR3 is TGTGCCAGCAGTTACTCGTCTAGCCGGGAGACCCAGTACTTC.